The 26 T cell receptor beta chains below were found in one sample sequenced in a study of beta chain features in type 1 diabetes. Every bit of the isolated RNA underwent reverse transcription, so sequencing read expressed TCRB transcripts. Assay: immunoSEQ multiplex PCR; the TCRdb copy retains only in-frame clones and omits some. Among fewer than 400,000 clones, around 7.6% were seen once, and the ten largest hold around 0.45%. Sequenced input: central memory CD4+ T cells from blood. Receptors were obtained from a woman aged 18-30 years in good health.

This clone was seen only a few times. This sequence joins TRBV18 and TRBJ1-1, with D perhaps TRBD1 (6 bases). There are 15 residues in the CDR3. Trimming removed 4 bases at V and 3 bases at J, with 15 bases between. Germline V lookup: CDR1 KGHSH, CDR2 LQKENI. The DNA of the CDR3 is TGTGCCAGCTCACGAGGAGCTAGGACAGACACTGAAGCTTTCTTT. This gives the protein CASSRGARTDTEAFF.

The chain recombines TRBV4-1 with TRBJ2-4; perhaps D is TRBD1 or TRBD2 (5 bases each). This CDR3 comprises 16 residues. With 0 bases removed from V and 1 base from J, the gap between germline ends came to 10 bases. CDR1 MGHRA and CDR2 YSYEKL come from the germline V gene. The CDR3 reads CASSQDLGGAKNIQYF. The CDR3 DNA reads TGCGCCAGCAGCCAAGATCTTGGGGGTGCCAAAAACATTCAGTACTTC.

This clone was counted ten times or more. V gene TRBV7-9 combines with J gene TRBJ1-5; D unclear. The CDR3 covers 14 residues. The germline CDR1 and CDR2 sequences are SEHNR and FQNEAQ (reference sequence). Trimming stripped 5 bases from V and 2 bases from J, with 10 bases between. The CDR3 region has the DNA TGTGCCAGCAGCCTCCTCGGTGGCAATCAGCCCCAGCATTTT. Residues: CASSLLGGNQPQHF.

The gene calls are TRBV9 and TRBJ2-5; 9 positions match TRBD1. Germline V CDR1 and CDR2: SGDLS, YYNGEE. J gave up 1 base and V 3 bases, and 1 base lay outside the gene matches. The CDR3 sequence is 14 residues long. CDR3 region: CASSAGQGQETQYF. CDR3 sequence (DNA): TGTGCCAGCAGCGCGGGACAGGGCCAAGAGACCCAGTACTTC.

The chain couples TRBV5-1 to TRBJ2-5; D is uncertain. This CDR3 contains 14 residues. V was cut by 1 base and J by 3 bases, with 10 bases left in between. From germline, CDR1 is SGHRS and CDR2 YFSETQ. CDR3 bases: TGCGCCAGCAGCTTGTCGGGTCTGAAAGAGACCCAGTACTTC. Its protein is CASSLSGLKETQYF.

A few counts support this clone. V and J are TRBV14 and TRBJ2-2; a weak D match, TRBD2 (6 bases). The germline V gene has CDR1 SGHDN and CDR2 FVKESK. The germline V and J ends were trimmed by 4 bases and 1 base, with 7 bases remaining between them. CDR3 size: 14 residues. The CDR3 reads CASSPSVNTGELFF. DNA for the CDR3: TGTGCCAGCAGCCCTAGCGTGAACACCGGGGAGCTGTTTTTT.

V and J are TRBV6-1 and TRBJ2-3; D remains unclear. Germline-derived CDR1 and CDR2 are MNHNS and SASEGT. The CDR3 has 12 amino acids. Deletions cut 6 bases from V and 6 bases from J, with 10 bases between. CDR3 sequence (DNA): TGTGCCAGCAGAATCATCGCCGATACGCAGTATTTT. Its protein product is CASRIIADTQYF.

The chain recombines TRBV25-1 with TRBJ1-1; TRBD1 might be the D (5 bases). Germline loops: CDR1 MGHDK, CDR2 SYGVNS. The CDR3 runs to 14 residues. V was trimmed by 6 bases and J by 0 bases, leaving 11 bases between them. The CDR3 DNA reads TGTGCCAGCAGGCTGGCAGGGCTGAACACTGAAGCTTTCTTT. As protein: CASRLAGLNTEAFF.

The V and J genes are TRBV5-6 and TRBJ1-2; no clear D. CDR1 and CDR2 (germline): SGHDT, YYEEEE. V lost 2 bases and J lost 3, with 14 bases in between. The CDR3 covers 15 residues. CDR3 bases: TGTGCCAGCAGCTTAGGCGTCCGGATACACTATGGCTACACCTTC. Amino acids: CASSLGVRIHYGYTF.

The V and J genes are TRBV6-5 and TRBJ2-5; 11 bases line up with TRBD1. Per the germline V gene, CDR1 is MNHEY and CDR2 is SVGAGI. V gave up 7 bases and J gave up 11 bases; unmatched junction bases: 12. The CDR3 sequence is 14 residues long. The CDR3: CASTSGTGGREQYF. The CDR3 nucleotides are TGTGCCAGCACCTCCGGGACAGGGGGTAGAGAGCAGTACTTC.

This chain joins TRBV27 and TRBJ1-4; unclear D gene. The CDR3 has 12 residues. The germline CDR1 and CDR2 sequences are MNHEY and SMNVEV (reference sequence). V was shortened by 2 bases and J by 6 bases, with 4 bases between the two germline ends. CDR3 nucleotide sequence: TGTGCCAGCAGTTTAAGGCATGAAAAACTGTTTTTT. It encodes CASSLRHEKLFF.

A few counts support this clone. The CDR3 DNA is TGTGCCAGCAGCGTAGACCCGGGGGGCACTGAAGCTTTCTTT. This encodes CASSVDPGGTEAFF. The chain uses TRBV9 and TRBJ1-1, with a possible D match to TRBD1 (5 bases). The CDR3 has 14 residues. The germline CDR1 and CDR2 sequences are SGDLS and YYNGEE. V was clipped by 0 bases and J by 4 bases, with 10 bases between them. Full variable domain (remainder filled in from reference TRBV9 and TRBJ1-1): DSGVTQTPKHLITATGQRVTLRCSPRSGDLSVYWYQQSLDQGLQFLIQYYNGEERAKGNILERFSAQQFPDLHSELNLSSLELGDSALYFCASSVDPGGTEAFFGQGTRLTVV.

A few counts support this clone. The chain carries TRBV15 and TRBJ2-7, with 7 positions matching TRBD1. The CDR3 sequence is 14 residues long. The V and J ends lost 3 bases and 4 bases, in that order; junction bases with no gene match: 6. Germline lookup yields CDR1 LNHNV and CDR2 YYDKDF (reference sequence). This chain's CDR3 is CATSRNRGRYEQYF. In DNA, the CDR3 is TGTGCCACCAGCAGGAACAGGGGACGGTACGAGCAGTACTTC.

The J gene is TRBJ2-5, the V gene TRBV10-2, with 14 bases lining up with TRBD2. From germline, CDR1 is WSHSY and CDR2 SAAADI. With V trimmed by 4 bases and J by 7 bases, 14 bases remained unmatched. This CDR3 comprises 18 residues. The CDR3 loop is CASSGGTGTSGRLGTQYF. Here the CDR3 DNA reads TGCGCCAGCAGTGGTGGGACCGGGACTAGCGGGAGATTGGGGACCCAGTACTTC.

The chain recombines TRBV6-5 with TRBJ1-1; D not resolved. CDR3 length: 15 residues. CDR1 is MNHEY and CDR2 is SVGAGI in the germline V gene. The V gene lost 2 bases and the J gene lost 1 base, with 11 bases spanning the gap. CDR3 region: CASSYARRANTEAFF. The CDR3 DNA sequence: TGTGCCAGCAGTTACGCCCGAAGGGCGAACACTGAAGCTTTCTTT.

This rearrangement joins TRBV7-2 to TRBJ1-1; 8 bases are a match to TRBD1. Germline-derived CDR1 and CDR2 are SGHTA and FQGNSA. V was pared by 4 bases and J by 4 bases, with 11 bases of the junction left unmatched. The CDR3 sequence is 16 residues long. The CDR3 region has the DNA TGTGCCAGCAGCTCGCAACCAGGGGGCGTGGGCACTGAAGCTTTCTTT. Protein product: CASSSQPGGVGTEAFF.

The chain carries TRBV20-1 and TRBJ2-1; D gene unclear. With 4 bases removed from V and 5 bases from J, the gap between germline ends came to 6 bases. Germline CDR1 DFQATT, CDR2 SNEGSKA (reference sequence). The length of the CDR3 is 11 residues. CDR3 protein: CSAMTDNEQFF. The CDR3 DNA reads as TGCAGTGCTATGACGGACAATGAGCAGTTCTTC.

This clone was counted many times. V is TRBV5-1 and J is TRBJ2-1; D remains unclear. CDR1 is SGHRS, CDR2 YFSETQ, per germline. Trimming stripped 0 bases from V and 5 bases from J, with 12 bases between. The length of the CDR3 is 15 residues. CDR3 residues: CASSLDLGSNNEQFF. The CDR3 DNA sequence: TGCGCCAGCAGCTTGGATTTGGGGTCCAACAATGAGCAGTTCTTC.

This clone occurred many times. The rearrangement links TRBV2 to TRBJ1-2; no clear D gene. The CDR3 totals 14 residues. The germline CDR1 and CDR2 sequences are SNHLY and FYNNEI. Trimming left V 4 bases short and J 4 bases short, with 13 bases between. The CDR3 coding sequence is TGTGCCAGCAGTGTTCAAACGGCTGGCTATGGCTACACCTTC. Its protein product is CASSVQTAGYGYTF.

V is TRBV27 and J is TRBJ1-1, with a possible D match to TRBD1 (5 bases). This CDR3 spans 15 amino acids. Germline V CDR1 and CDR2: MNHEY, SMNVEV (reference sequence). The V end lost 6 bases, the J end lost 0 bases, and 14 bases lay between the germline ends. CDR3 DNA sequence: TGTGCCAGCAGGCTCAGGGCCGGGGTGAACACTGAAGCTTTCTTT. Translation gives CASRLRAGVNTEAFF.

The CDR3 DNA follows: TGCAGTGCTTTATATACGGCTGAAGCTTTCTTT. Translating gives CSALYTAEAFF. J is TRBJ1-1 and V is TRBV20-1; D remains unclear. The CDR3 is 11 residues long. V lost 5 bases and J lost 6, with 10 bases in between. CDR1 is DFQATT and CDR2 is SNEGSKA in the germline V gene (reference sequence).

This clone was seen a few times. This chain joins TRBV7-9 and TRBJ2-1, with a possible D match to TRBD2 (6 bases). CDR1 is SEHNR, CDR2 FQNEAQ, per germline (reference sequence). The CDR3 is 13 amino acids. Trimming shortened V by 6 bases and J by 4 bases, and 10 bases separated the two germline ends. The CDR3 DNA is TGTGCCAGCAGGGCGGCGGGATACAATGAGCAGTTCTTC. As protein: CASRAAGYNEQFF.

This sequence joins TRBV6-6 and TRBJ2-7; TRBD2 aligns across 8 bases. CDR1 and CDR2 (germline): MNHNY, SVGAGI (reference sequence). The CDR3 covers 15 residues. Losses at the gene ends were 6 bases for V and 2 bases for J; bases not matched to a gene: 9. CDR3 DNA sequence: TGTGCCAGCAGACAAGCGGGAGCCGGGCCCTACGAGCAGTACTTC. Translated: CASRQAGAGPYEQYF.

The sample holds a few counts of this clone. The rearrangement uses TRBV7-3 and TRBJ2-1, with 9 bases lining up with TRBD1. CDR1 and CDR2 from the germline V gene are SGHTA and FQGTGA. The CDR3 spans 14 residues. After removal of 4 bases from V and 8 bases from J, the junction contained 6 bases not matched to a gene. CDR3 sequence: CASSSGQGWDEQFF. The DNA of the CDR3 is TGTGCCAGCAGCTCCGGACAGGGGTGGGATGAGCAGTTCTTC.

The chain has TRBV19 and TRBJ1-5, with a tentative D call TRBD1 (5 bases). The CDR3 has 13 amino acids. CDR1 LNHDA and CDR2 SQIVND come from the germline V gene (reference sequence). Trimming removed 6 bases at V and 6 bases at J, with 12 bases between. The CDR3 DNA reads TGTGCCAGTAGGGACAATTTGGGTCAGCCCCAGCATTTT. It yields the protein CASRDNLGQPQHF.

In its sample, this clone was seen a few times. This chain links TRBV2 with TRBJ2-7; the D gene is possibly TRBD2 (6 bases). The V and J ends lost 5 bases and 11 bases respectively, with 16 bases between them. CDR3 length: 12 amino acids. Germline-derived CDR1 and CDR2 are SNHLY and FYNNEI. The CDR3 is CASSKNRDSKYF. Written as DNA, the CDR3 is TGTGCCAGCAGTAAGAACCGGGACTCCAAGTACTTC.